This TCR beta chain was observed in a study of blood T cell repertoires in COVID-19. Germline CDR1 SSHAT, CDR2 FNYEAQ (reference sequence). The CDR3 sequence is 18 residues long. Profiling relied on immunoSEQ multiplex PCR, and the TCRdb table lists in-frame clones only, not all of them. The profile shows some 70,000 clones, around 88% of them singletons. Turning to this clone: One end of the junction varies from germline; a read error may be responsible.

The chain couples TRBV7-7 to TRBJ2-1, with a tentative D call TRBD1 (5 bases). The sequence was collected from a woman in her seventies with acute or convalescent COVID-19. The specimen was peripheral blood. The CDR3 sequence: CASSPYGFSSTQGNEQFF. CDR3 DNA: TGTGCTAGCAGCCCGTACGGTTTTAGCTCAACCCAGGGCAATGAGCAGTTCTTC.